The present TCR beta chain was sequenced within a study of blood T cell repertoires in COVID-19. Methods used by the authors: Nucleated cell number was recorded as an estimate derived from reference gene primer amplification. Clones were read by immunoSEQ multiplex PCR, and TCRdb kept only the in-frame ones, dropping some. V, J and clone size are those of that table, while D and trimming were read from the DNA. The repertoire holds 90,000 to 150,000 clones, roughly four fifths seen once, with roughly 12% in the top ten. The CDR3 length is 15 residues. V gave up 5 bases and J gave up 6 bases; unmatched junction bases: 8. CDR1 and CDR2 (germline): SGHTA, FQGNSA.

The sample comprised peripheral blood. V usage is TRBV7-2 and J usage is TRBJ2-2, with 8 nucleotides matching TRBD1. The sequence was collected from a human donor in a cohort sampled during active COVID-19. Written as DNA, the CDR3 is TGTGCCAGCAGCGCGGACAGGGTACGGCCCGGGGAGCTGTTTTTT. It codes for CASSADRVRPGELFF.